This is a list of T cell receptor beta chains from one sample in a study of T-cell reconstitution after alpha-beta-depleted transplantation in children. TCRdb re-analysed the PCR reads in MiXCR, keeping a single row per CDR3 protein. The sample has 250,000 to 400,000 distinct CDR3 sequences; approximately 23% are singletons. Source: PBMCs, mostly from graft donor cells, taken 180 days after TCRalphabeta/CD19-depleted stem cell transplant. The receptors come from a male patient between 5 and 17 years old who had a stem cell transplant for acute lymphoblastic leukemia, so the T cells may come from the graft donor. The CDR3 runs from the conserved cysteine through the conserved F or W. Fields, in order: D gene, J gene, clone size, V gene, CDR3 DNA, CDR3 protein. The D gene is left open where the match is weak. For some rows the clone size is stated as once, few or many, or as a class when expanded; others skip it.

d_gene: -; j_gene: TRBJ2-3; abundance: -; v_gene: TRBV5-6; CDR3nt: TGTGCCAGCAGCTTGGACCTAGGATACACAGATACGCAGTATTTT; CDR3aa: CASSLDLGYTDTQYF
d_gene: TRBD2; j_gene: TRBJ2-3; abundance: few; v_gene: TRBV5-1; CDR3nt: TGCGCCAGCAGCTTCAAGCGGGAGGGCACAGATACGCAGTATTTT; CDR3aa: CASSFKREGTDTQYF
d_gene: -; j_gene: TRBJ2-7; abundance: -; v_gene: TRBV6-1; CDR3nt: TGTGCCAGCAGTAAACAGCCACTGTACTCCTACGAGCAGTACTTC; CDR3aa: CASSKQPLYSYEQYF
d_gene: TRBD2; j_gene: TRBJ2-3; abundance: few; v_gene: TRBV7-9; CDR3nt: TGTGCCAGCAGCTTGCGGTCCGGCGGGAGCTCAACAGATACGCAGTATTTT; CDR3aa: CASSLRSGGSSTDTQYF
d_gene: -; j_gene: TRBJ1-1; abundance: few; v_gene: TRBV20-1; CDR3nt: TGCAGTGCTAGAGATGATAGGAAAAGGTATGAAGCTTTCTTT; CDR3aa: CSARDDRKRYEAFF
d_gene: TRBD1; j_gene: TRBJ1-1; abundance: -; v_gene: TRBV29-1; CDR3nt: TGCAGCGTTGAAGTGGACAGGACCGACACTGAAGCTTTCTTT; CDR3aa: CSVEVDRTDTEAFF
d_gene: -; j_gene: TRBJ2-1; abundance: few; v_gene: TRBV27; CDR3nt: TGTGCCAGCAGTTTAGGAGGGGTAGGGTACAATGAGCAGTTCTTC; CDR3aa: CASSLGGVGYNEQFF
d_gene: TRBD2; j_gene: TRBJ2-5; abundance: -; v_gene: TRBV20-1; CDR3nt: TGCAGTGCTCCTTTCCTAGCGGACCCAGAGACCCAGTACTTC; CDR3aa: CSAPFLADPETQYF
d_gene: -; j_gene: TRBJ1-1; abundance: few; v_gene: TRBV5-1; CDR3nt: TGCGCCAGCAGCTTGGTGGGAATCCTGTTACCTGAGAACACTGAAGCTTTCTTT; CDR3aa: CASSLVGILLPENTEAFF
d_gene: TRBD1; j_gene: TRBJ1-1; abundance: -; v_gene: TRBV19; CDR3nt: TGTGCCAGTAGCGGCGACAGGGGGGGCACTGAAGCTTTCTTT; CDR3aa: CASSGDRGGTEAFF
d_gene: -; j_gene: TRBJ2-7; abundance: -; v_gene: TRBV5-1; CDR3nt: TGCGCCAGCAGCTCTGGCGGCTTGGGGGACCGGAGCTACGAGCAGTACTTC; CDR3aa: CASSSGGLGDRSYEQYF
d_gene: TRBD1; j_gene: TRBJ2-1; abundance: -; v_gene: TRBV5-5; CDR3nt: TGTGCCAGCAGCCTCCCGGGACAGGGGGCGGTGTTCTTC; CDR3aa: CASSLPGQGAVFF
d_gene: TRBD2; j_gene: TRBJ2-3; abundance: few; v_gene: TRBV11-1; CDR3nt: TGTGCCAGCAGCTTTCTCCGAGGCTTTTACCCGGGACTAGCGAACACAGATACGCAGTATTTT; CDR3aa: CASSFLRGFYPGLANTDTQYF
d_gene: -; j_gene: TRBJ2-5; abundance: -; v_gene: TRBV29-1; CDR3nt: TGCAGCGTGGCGGGGCGGCAAGAGACCCAGTACTTC; CDR3aa: CSVAGRQETQYF
d_gene: -; j_gene: TRBJ2-5; abundance: few; v_gene: TRBV3-1; CDR3nt: TGTGCCAGCAGCCAAGGGGAGCCTAACGCGTACCAAGAGACCCAGTACTTC; CDR3aa: CASSQGEPNAYQETQYF
d_gene: -; j_gene: TRBJ2-7; abundance: -; v_gene: TRBV12-3/TRBV12-4; CDR3nt: TGTGCCAGCAGTCCTCTCGGGGTGCAGTACTTC; CDR3aa: CASSPLGVQYF
d_gene: -; j_gene: TRBJ2-1; abundance: few; v_gene: TRBV4-1; CDR3nt: TGCGCCAGCAGCCATCAACCGGGACCCTACAATGAGCAGTTCTTC; CDR3aa: CASSHQPGPYNEQFF
d_gene: TRBD1; j_gene: TRBJ1-2; abundance: few; v_gene: TRBV28; CDR3nt: TGTGCCAGCAGCCGAGACAGGGTCCCCTATGGCTACACCTTC; CDR3aa: CASSRDRVPYGYTF
d_gene: TRBD1; j_gene: TRBJ1-2; abundance: -; v_gene: TRBV6-5; CDR3nt: TGTGCCAGCAGTTTCCTCTTGTTAGGACAGGGGCATGGCTACACCTTC; CDR3aa: CASSFLLLGQGHGYTF
d_gene: -; j_gene: TRBJ2-4; abundance: few; v_gene: TRBV5-6; CDR3nt: TGTGCCAGCAGCTTCAGGGTGCGAGCCAAAAACATTCAGTACTTC; CDR3aa: CASSFRVRAKNIQYF
d_gene: -; j_gene: TRBJ2-1; abundance: few; v_gene: TRBV5-1; CDR3nt: TGCGCCAGCAGCTTAGGCGGGAACGGTGAGCAGTTCTTC; CDR3aa: CASSLGGNGEQFF
d_gene: TRBD1; j_gene: TRBJ2-5; abundance: -; v_gene: TRBV5-1; CDR3nt: TGCGCCAGCAGCTCGGTAAACAGGGGGCGCAGTGAGACCCAGTACTTC; CDR3aa: CASSSVNRGRSETQYF
d_gene: -; j_gene: TRBJ2-7; abundance: -; v_gene: TRBV11-2; CDR3nt: TGTGCCAGCAGCTACCAGTCGGGACCGAACGAGCAGTACTTC; CDR3aa: CASSYQSGPNEQYF
d_gene: TRBD2; j_gene: TRBJ2-2; abundance: -; v_gene: TRBV5-5; CDR3nt: TGTGCCAGCAGCCCGGGACTAGCGGGAGGAAGGACCGGGGAGCTGTTTTTT; CDR3aa: CASSPGLAGGRTGELFF
d_gene: -; j_gene: TRBJ2-6; abundance: -; v_gene: TRBV7-6; CDR3nt: TGTGCCAGCAGCTTAGGGAGATGGCTCTCTGGGGCCAACGTCCTGACTTTC; CDR3aa: CASSLGRWLSGANVLTF
d_gene: TRBD2; j_gene: TRBJ2-1; abundance: few; v_gene: TRBV5-1; CDR3nt: TGCGCCAGCAGCTTGTTGGCTAGCGGGTGGAGCTCCTACAATGAGCAGTTCTTC; CDR3aa: CASSLLASGWSSYNEQFF
d_gene: -; j_gene: TRBJ1-3; abundance: -; v_gene: TRBV6-1; CDR3nt: TGTGCCAGCAGTGAACTTATCCGGGCTACCTCCCGATCGGGCACCATATATTTT; CDR3aa: CASSELIRATSRSGTIYF